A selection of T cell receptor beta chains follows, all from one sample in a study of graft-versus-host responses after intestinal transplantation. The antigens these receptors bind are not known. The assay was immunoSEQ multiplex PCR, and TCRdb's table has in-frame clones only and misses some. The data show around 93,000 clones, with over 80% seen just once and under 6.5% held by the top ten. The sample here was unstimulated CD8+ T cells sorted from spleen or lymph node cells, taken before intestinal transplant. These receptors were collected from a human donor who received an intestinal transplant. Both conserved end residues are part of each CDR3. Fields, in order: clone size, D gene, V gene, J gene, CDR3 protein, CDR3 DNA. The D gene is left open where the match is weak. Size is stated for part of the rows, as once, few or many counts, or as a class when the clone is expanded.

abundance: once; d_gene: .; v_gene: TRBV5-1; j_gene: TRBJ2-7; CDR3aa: CASSLSISYEQYF; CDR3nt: TGCGCCAGCAGTCTTTCCATCTCCTACGAGCAGTACTTC
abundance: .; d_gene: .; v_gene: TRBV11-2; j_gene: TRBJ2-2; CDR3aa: CASSLGVGGLNTGELFF; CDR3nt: TGTGCCAGCAGCTTAGGCGTCGGCGGCCTGAACACCGGGGAACTGTTTTTT
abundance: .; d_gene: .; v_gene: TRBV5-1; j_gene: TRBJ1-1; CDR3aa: CASSLVPGLGNTEAFF; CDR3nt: TGCGCCAGCAGCTTGGTTCCGGGGCTCGGGAACACTGAAGCTTTCTTT
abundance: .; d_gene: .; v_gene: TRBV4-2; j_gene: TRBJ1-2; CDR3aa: CASSQDIGSGGGYGYTF; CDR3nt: TGTGCCAGCAGCCAAGATATAGGCTCAGGCGGGGGCTATGGCTACACCTTC
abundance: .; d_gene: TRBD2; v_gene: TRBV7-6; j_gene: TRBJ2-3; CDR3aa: CASSPGLENTDTQYF; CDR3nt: TGTGCCAGCAGCCCGGGACTAGAGAACACAGATACGCAGTATTTT
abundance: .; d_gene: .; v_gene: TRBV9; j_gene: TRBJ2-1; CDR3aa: CASSVDVNDNEQFF; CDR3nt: TGTGCCAGCAGCGTAGATGTCAATGACAATGAGCAGTTCTTC
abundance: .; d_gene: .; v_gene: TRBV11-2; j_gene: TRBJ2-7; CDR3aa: CASSPLETPYEQYF; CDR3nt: TGTGCCAGCAGCCCCCTAGAGACCCCCTACGAGCAGTACTTC
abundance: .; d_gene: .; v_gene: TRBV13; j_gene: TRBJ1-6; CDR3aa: CASSLGGSSYNSPLHF; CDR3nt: TGTGCCAGCAGCTTAGGCGGGAGCTCCTATAATTCACCCCTCCACTTT
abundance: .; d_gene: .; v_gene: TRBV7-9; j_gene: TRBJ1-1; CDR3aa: CASSLFGSEETEAFF; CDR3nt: TGTGCCAGCAGCTTATTTGGTTCCGAGGAGACTGAAGCTTTCTTT
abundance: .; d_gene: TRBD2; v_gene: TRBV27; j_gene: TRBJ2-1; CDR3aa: CASSILAAYNEQFF; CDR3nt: TGTGCCAGCAGTATTCTAGCGGCCTACAATGAGCAGTTCTTC